The present TCR beta chain was sequenced within a study of T cells after posttransplantation cyclophosphamide (TCRdb year 2016). Study-wide context: Using TRB sequencing, the study followed how the T cell repertoire rebuilt after myeloablative bone marrow transplantation with posttransplantation cyclophosphamide given as GVHD prophylaxis. Up to 3 additional blood samples from 2 to 5.2 years after transplant were also TRB-sequenced in 3 patients, as was pretransplant blood from several patients. Because TRA and TRB clonality were tightly correlated in 9 samples, subsequent TCR analyses were focused on TRB only. Blood from all 35 or so PTCy patients with 1-year posttransplant specimens was subjected to TRB sequencing. Public TRB sequences were queried against a database of over 3,000 sequences associated with responses to pathogens, tumor antigens, self-antigens and alloantigens. Antigen receptor sequencing was done on samples from over 30 PTCy-treated patients and from under 20 related bone marrow donors of those patients.

The junction shows trimming of 7 bases on V and 6 bases on J, and the gene matches do not reach 11 bases of it. The CDR1 and CDR2 encoded by the germline V gene are SGHDN and FVKESK. There are 14 amino acids in the CDR3, from cysteine to phenylalanine inclusive. This entry keeps only the CDR3 DNA: 42 bases, framed from base 1. Genomic DNA was the input for TRB sequencing, which was run either with the immunoSEQ assay at survey resolution or with the hsTCRB kit. In the original analysis: The immunoSEQ software was used for initial read processing, and the LymphoSeq R package was used for repertoire analyses. Clonality was computed as 1 minus normalized Shannon entropy; Gini coefficient was also calculated for each TRB dataset. Phenotypes of unsorted samples were inferred by mapping TRB sequences from sorted subsets of the recipient or donor onto the same recipient's unsorted samples. What TCRdb holds here is the immuneACCESS table cut down to in-frame rearrangements. Part of the clones is not present; checked against another copy, under half of the missing clones reflect an unresolved V gene, and the others are unexplained. From that table come the V and J calls and clone size; the DNA was used to work out D and trimming. The sample table holds around 17,000 clones, of which around 91% were seen once. The ten top clones hold approximately 0.54% of the sample.

Remarks on this clone: The antigen it binds to is not known. The record has no base qualities; no much larger clone is one base away.

Study-wide findings and limitations: Across 45 patients, recipient CMV seropositivity and CMV reactivation were highly associated with TRB clonality; PTCy diversity was similar to CNI/methotrexate controls. Donor-recipient similarity was low at 1-2 months but rose over the first year, and later blood repertoires were often dominated by donor CD8+ memory clones. The TRB repertoires of T cells infiltrating skin or the GI tract showed only limited overlap with the TRB repertoires found in blood.

The treatment or condition label of this sample denotes: high-dose cyclophosphamide on days +3 and +4 as single-agent GVHD prophylaxis. For conditioning, the PTCy patients got busulfan and fludarabine, then a related or unrelated marrow graft, followed by cyclophosphamide on days +3 and +4. PTCy-treated patients were drawn from a prospective multi-institutional clinical trial. Peripheral blood and bone marrow mononuclear cells were isolated by Ficoll-Hypaque density centrifugation and were cryopreserved. CD4+ and CD8+ T cells, including naive and memory subsets, were sorted by FACS using a FACSAria II.

The receptor was isolated from a male patient between 55 and 70 years old who received an allogeneic stem cell transplant from a related donor and was CMV-positive. Some T cells may be donor cells from the graft after a transplant. The sequenced sample was CD4+ T cells sorted from blood, obtained after allogeneic stem cell transplant with posttransplant cyclophosphamide. The chain was built from TRBV14 and TRBJ2-5, with 7 bases in between that match TRBD1. The CDR3 region: CASTSTGRAQTQYF. The sequenced DNA is TGTGCCAGCACCTCGACAGGGAGAGCACAGACCCAGTACTTC.